This entry concerns a single T cell receptor (beta chain). Its antigen is as yet unknown. Clones were sequenced by immunoSEQ multiplex PCR, and TCRdb holds only the in-frame ones, with some missing. This sample yields over 85,000 clones, of which 85% to 95% are seen a single time; approximately 1.1% belongs to the top ten. Germline CDR1 reads LNHDA; CDR2 reads SQIVND (reference sequence). V was pared by 3 bases and J by 10 bases, with 12 bases between. The CDR3 runs to 12 residues. This record belongs to a study of cytomegalovirus exposure and HLA in healthy donors. Study-level results: The listing of 160 or so TCR beta chains classed them as cytomegalovirus-associated.

The TCR originated in a woman in her 30s in good health and CMV-seropositive. Sequencing was performed on PBMCs. The chain links TRBV19 to TRBJ2-5; maybe TRBD2 (6 bases). The CDR3 sequence is CASSIPPGSQYF. The CDR3 nucleotides read TGTGCCAGTAGTATCCCCCCCGGGAGCCAGTACTTC.